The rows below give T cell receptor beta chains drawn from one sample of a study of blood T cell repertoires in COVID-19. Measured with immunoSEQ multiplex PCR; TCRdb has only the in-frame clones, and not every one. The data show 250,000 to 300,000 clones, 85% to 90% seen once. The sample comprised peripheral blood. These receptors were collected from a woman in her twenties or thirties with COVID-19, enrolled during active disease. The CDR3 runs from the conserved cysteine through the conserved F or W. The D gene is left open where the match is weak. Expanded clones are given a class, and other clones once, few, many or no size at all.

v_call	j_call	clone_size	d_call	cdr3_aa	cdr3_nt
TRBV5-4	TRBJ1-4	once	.	CASSLDGIRGEKLFF	TGTGCCAGCAGCTTGGATGGGATCCGGGGTGAAAAACTGTTTTTT
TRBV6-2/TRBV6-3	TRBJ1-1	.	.	CASSQRSPNTEAFF	TGTGCCAGCAGCCAAAGGAGTCCGAACACTGAAGCTTTCTTT
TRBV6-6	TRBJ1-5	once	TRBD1	CASSPPDRGNDQPQHF	TGTGCCAGCAGTCCTCCTGACAGGGGGAACGATCAGCCCCAGCATTTT
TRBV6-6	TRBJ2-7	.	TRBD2	CASRERGYYEQYF	TGTGCCAGCAGGGAGCGGGGGTACTACGAGCAGTACTTC
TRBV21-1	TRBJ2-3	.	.	CASILWRGGVDTDTQYF	TGTGCCAGCATCCTGTGGAGGGGTGGTGTAGACACAGATACGCAGTATTTT
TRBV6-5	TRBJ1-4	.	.	CASRRQTTNEKLFF	TGTGCCAGCAGAAGACAGACAACTAATGAAAAACTGTTTTTT
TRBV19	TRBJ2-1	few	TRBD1	CAKPGDRGQDNEQFF	TGTGCCAAGCCCGGGGACAGGGGGCAGGACAATGAGCAGTTCTTC
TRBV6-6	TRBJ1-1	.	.	CASSAQGNTEAFF	TGTGCCAGCAGTGCGCAGGGGAACACTGAAGCTTTCTTT
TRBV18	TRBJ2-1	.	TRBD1	CASSEGYRGDSYNEQFF	TGTGCCAGCTCGGAAGGTTACAGGGGAGACTCCTACAATGAGCAGTTCTTC
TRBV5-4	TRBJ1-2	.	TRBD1	CAMYQGGNYGYTF	TGTGCCATGTACCAGGGGGGAAACTATGGCTACACCTTC
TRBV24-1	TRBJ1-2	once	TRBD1	CATSDTGQGMGGYTF	TGTGCCACCAGTGATACCGGACAGGGTATGGGTGGCTACACCTTC
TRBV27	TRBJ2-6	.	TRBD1	CASSEGTAGANVLTF	TGTGCCAGCAGTGAAGGGACAGCTGGGGCCAACGTCCTGACTTTC
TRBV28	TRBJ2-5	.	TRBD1	CASSTTRQGLVYF	TGTGCCAGCAGTACTACCCGACAGGGGTTGGTGTACTTC
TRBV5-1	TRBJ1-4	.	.	CASSLESEGEKLFF	TGCGCCAGCAGCTTGGAGTCAGAGGGTGAAAAACTGTTTTTT
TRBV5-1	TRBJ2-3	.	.	CASAAGDTQYF	TGCGCCAGCGCCGCGGGAGATACGCAGTATTTT
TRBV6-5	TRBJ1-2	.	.	CASSYSMRASGYTF	TGTGCCAGCAGTTACTCGATGCGGGCGAGTGGCTACACCTTC
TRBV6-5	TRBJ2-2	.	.	CATVREFTGELFF	TGTGCCACCGTTAGGGAGTTTACCGGGGAGCTGTTTTTT
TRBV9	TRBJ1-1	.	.	CASSLGGMNTEAFF	TGTGCCAGCAGCTTGGGGGGGATGAACACTGAAGCTTTCTTT
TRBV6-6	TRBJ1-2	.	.	CAIRNPALTGSYGYTF	TGTGCCATCCGAAACCCCGCGTTGACAGGTTCCTATGGCTACACCTTC
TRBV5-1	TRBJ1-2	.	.	CASSLEGRVGGYTF	TGCGCCAGCAGCTTGGAGGGCAGGGTAGGTGGCTACACCTTC
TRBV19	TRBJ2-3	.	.	CASSWQDTDTQYF	TGTGCCAGTAGTTGGCAGGACACAGATACGCAGTATTTT
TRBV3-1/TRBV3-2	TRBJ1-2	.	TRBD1	CASSQLNTGGYGYTF	TGTGCCAGCAGCCAACTAAATACAGGGGGCTATGGCTACACCTTC
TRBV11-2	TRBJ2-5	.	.	CASSSTSQGQGAQYF	TGTGCCAGCAGCTCGACGTCACAGGGTCAAGGGGCCCAGTACTTC
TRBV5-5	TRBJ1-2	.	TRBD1	CASSWGWGTDYGYTF	TGTGCCAGCAGCTGGGGATGGGGGACAGACTATGGCTACACCTTC
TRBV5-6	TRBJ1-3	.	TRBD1	CASSHGTVLFSGNTIYF	TGTGCCAGCAGCCACGGGACAGTGCTGTTCTCTGGAAACACCATATATTTT
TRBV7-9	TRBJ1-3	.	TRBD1	CASSFGQGAQYTIYF	TGTGCCAGCAGCTTCGGACAGGGGGCGCAGTACACCATATATTTT
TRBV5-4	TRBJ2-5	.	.	CASSVKQGSQETQYF	TGTGCCAGCAGCGTGAAACAGGGCTCCCAAGAGACCCAGTACTTC
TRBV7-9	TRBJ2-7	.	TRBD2	CASSSGGGLSYEQYF	TGTGCCAGCAGCTCGGGGGGAGGACTTTCCTACGAGCAGTACTTC
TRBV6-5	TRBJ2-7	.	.	CASSRGHFYEQYF	TGTGCCAGCAGTCGGGGACACTTCTACGAGCAGTACTTC
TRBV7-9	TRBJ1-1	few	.	CASSLRQKKGNTEAFF	TGTGCCAGCAGCTTGAGACAGAAAAAGGGGAACACTGAAGCTTTCTTT
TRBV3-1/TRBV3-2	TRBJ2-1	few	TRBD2	CASSLRGGLSEQFF	TGTGCCAGCAGCTTGCGGGGGGGCCTAAGTGAGCAGTTCTTC
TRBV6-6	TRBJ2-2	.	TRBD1	CAAGGTGGEAGELFF	TGTGCCGCAGGGGGGACAGGAGGAGAGGCCGGGGAGCTGTTTTTT
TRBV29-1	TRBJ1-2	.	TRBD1	CSVEGQGASNYGYTF	TGCAGCGTTGAGGGGCAGGGGGCGTCCAACTATGGCTACACCTTC
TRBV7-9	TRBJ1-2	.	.	CASSATGQESNYGYTF	TGTGCCAGCAGCGCCACAGGGCAGGAGTCTAACTATGGCTACACCTTC
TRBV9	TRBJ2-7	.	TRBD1	CASSVGQGAIYEQYF	TGTGCCAGCAGCGTAGGACAGGGGGCCATCTACGAGCAGTACTTC
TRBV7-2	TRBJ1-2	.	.	CASSLTQGNYGYTF	TGTGCCAGCAGCTTAACACAGGGTAACTATGGCTACACCTTC
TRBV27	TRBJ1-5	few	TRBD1	CASADRGSNQPQHF	TGTGCCAGCGCGGACAGGGGTAGCAATCAGCCCCAGCATTTT
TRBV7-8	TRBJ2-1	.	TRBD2	CASSIRGGEYNEQFF	TGTGCCAGCAGCATTCGCGGGGGGGAATACAATGAGCAGTTCTTC
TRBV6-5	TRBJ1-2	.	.	CASSYSNQAYGYTF	TGTGCCAGCAGTTACTCGAATCAAGCCTATGGCTACACCTTC
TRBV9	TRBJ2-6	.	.	CASSVVAGSTGANVLTF	TGTGCCAGCAGCGTAGTTGCGGGGTCGACTGGGGCCAACGTCCTGACTTTC
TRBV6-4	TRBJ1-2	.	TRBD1	CASRDSLYGYTF	TGTGCCAGCCGGGACAGCCTCTATGGCTACACCTTC
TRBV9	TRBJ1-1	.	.	CASSAWQGHMNTEAFF	TGTGCCAGCAGCGCTTGGCAGGGACATATGAACACTGAAGCTTTCTTT
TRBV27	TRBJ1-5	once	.	CASGDLGGQPQHF	TGTGCCAGCGGGGATCTCGGGGGTCAGCCCCAGCATTTT
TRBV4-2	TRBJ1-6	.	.	CASSQGFGGGNSPLHF	TGTGCCAGCAGCCAAGGGTTTGGGGGAGGAAATTCACCCCTCCACTTT
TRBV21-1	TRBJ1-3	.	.	CASSREAGNTIYF	TGTGCCAGCAGCCGCGAGGCTGGAAACACCATATATTTT
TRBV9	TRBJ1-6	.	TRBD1	CASSLRGQYNSPLHF	TGTGCCAGCAGCCTACGGGGACAGTATAATTCACCCCTCCACTTT